The 29 T cell receptor beta chains listed next were all sequenced from one sample in a study of CD8 T cells in ankylosing spondylitis. TCRdb analysed the 5' RACE reads with MiXCR anew, one entry per CDR3 protein. Found here are tens of thousands of distinct CDR3 sequences, 15% to 20% of them singletons; the top ten hold around 45%. Sequences were obtained from blood. The receptor source for this set is a male donor with ankylosing spondylitis or in good health (not recorded which).

This clonotype came up a few times. The chain couples TRBV7-3 to TRBJ2-3; D assignment may be TRBD1 or TRBD2 (6 bases each). The V end lost 5 bases, the J end lost 1 base, and 10 bases lay between the germline ends. Germline loops: CDR1 SGHTA, CDR2 FQGTGA. The CDR3 contains 14 residues. The CDR3 is CASSPRGGTDTQYF. The CDR3 DNA sequence: TGTGCCAGCAGCCCTAGGGGGGGCACAGATACGCAGTATTTT.

The chain uses TRBV9 and TRBJ1-1, with D possibly being TRBD1 (5 bases). Germline CDR1 reads SGDLS; CDR2 reads YYNGEE. The CDR3 covers 13 residues. V dropped 3 bases and J dropped 5 bases, with 11 bases sitting between them. In DNA, the CDR3 is TGTGCCAGCAGCGCCTCTCAGGGTACTGAAGCTTTCTTT. Residues: CASSASQGTEAFF.

The table lists this clonotype with a few counts. This sequence joins TRBV20-1 and TRBJ1-1; unclear D gene. Between the trimmed V and J ends, which lost 4 bases and 2 bases, there was a span of 14 bases. The CDR3 has 14 residues. CDR1 is DFQATT and CDR2 is SNEGSKA in the germline V gene (reference sequence). CDR3 sequence: CSAKSYRRNTEAFF. CDR3 coding DNA: TGCAGTGCTAAATCGTACCGGAGAAACACTGAAGCTTTCTTT.

V and J are TRBV7-2 and TRBJ2-5, with D perhaps TRBD2 (5 bases). Germline loops: CDR1 SGHTA, CDR2 FQGNSA. This CDR3 has 13 amino acids. Trimming pared 5 bases from V and 5 bases from J, leaving 12 bases between. CDR3 DNA: TGTGCCAGCAGCCCTCCCGGGGTGGAGACCCAGTACTTC. This gives the protein CASSPPGVETQYF.

V is TRBV20-1 and J is TRBJ1-6, with D uncertain. The germline V and J ends were trimmed by 5 bases and 0 bases, with 11 bases remaining between them. Germline V gene data show CDR1 as DFQATT and CDR2 as SNEGSKA (reference sequence). The CDR3 runs to 15 residues. CDR3 nucleotides: TGCAGTGCTGGAACACGGAGCTCCTATAATTCACCCCTCCACTTT. Its translation is CSAGTRSSYNSPLHF.

This clonotype was found a few times. V gene TRBV5-5 combines with J gene TRBJ2-4; 8 bases agree with TRBD1. This CDR3 spans 15 amino acids. J was trimmed by 7 bases and V by 4 bases; bases with no gene match: 10. Germline CDR1 is SGHKS and CDR2 is YYEKEE (reference sequence). This CDR3 reads CASSARTGPLNIQYF. CDR3 nucleotide sequence: TGTGCCAGCAGCGCTCGGACAGGGCCCCTGAACATTCAGTACTTC.

This clonotype has a single count. The DNA of the CDR3 is TGCGCCAGCAGCTTGGATGGGGGCGCGGATGAAAAACTGTTTTTT. Amino acids: CASSLDGGADEKLFF. The chain is built from TRBV5-1 and TRBJ1-4; D is possibly TRBD1 (6 bases). V was shortened by 0 bases and J by 6 bases, with 12 bases between the two germline ends. Germline V gives CDR1 SGHRS, CDR2 YFSETQ. The CDR3 runs to 15 residues.

This clonotype was counted only a few times. CDR3 amino acids: CASSLLLTGGPGELFF. The CDR3 DNA reads TGTGCCAGCAGTTTACTCCTGACAGGGGGCCCCGGGGAGCTGTTTTTT. The chain has TRBV28 and TRBJ2-2; 10 bases are shared with TRBD1. With V trimmed by 2 bases and J by 6 bases, 6 bases remained unmatched. CDR1 is MDHEN and CDR2 is SYDVKM in the germline V gene. This CDR3 is built from 16 residues.

There are a few counts of this clonotype. J is TRBJ2-2 and V is TRBV19, with D maybe TRBD2 (6 bases). The V gene's germline CDR1 is LNHDA and CDR2 SQIVND (reference sequence). CDR3 size: 15 residues. Trimming removed 8 bases at V and 3 bases at J, with 16 bases between. CDR3 nucleotide sequence: TGTGCCAGTGAGAAGGGGACTTACGACACCGGGGAGCTGTTTTTT. Its translation is CASEKGTYDTGELFF.

The chain employs TRBV5-1 and TRBJ2-1; 12 bases line up with TRBD1. The V gene end was trimmed by 2 bases and the J gene end by 4 bases; junction bases not matched to a gene: 4. The V gene's germline CDR1 is SGHRS and CDR2 YFSETQ. This CDR3 is built from 16 residues. CDR3 amino acids: CASSFEGQGAYNEQFF. The CDR3, as DNA: TGCGCCAGCAGCTTCGAGGGACAGGGGGCTTACAATGAGCAGTTCTTC.

The chain carries TRBV20-1 and TRBJ2-3, with 7 bases lining up with TRBD2. Germline V gene sequence: CDR1 DFQATT, CDR2 SNEGSKA (reference sequence). J lost 2 bases, V lost 3 bases, and 5 bases had no gene match. This CDR3 region has 14 residues. The CDR3 nucleotides read TGCAGTGCTAGGAGCGGGGTGAACACAGATACGCAGTATTTT. Its translation: CSARSGVNTDTQYF.

This clonotype was counted between two and nine times. V and J are TRBV20-1 and TRBJ1-2; D is undetermined. V was trimmed by 1 base and J by 12 bases, leaving 12 bases between them. CDR3 size: 11 residues. Per germline, CDR1 DFQATT and CDR2 SNEGSKA (reference sequence). CDR3 in DNA: TGCAGTGCTAGAGGTCGTTTTCTGAACACCTTC. Protein sequence: CSARGRFLNTF.

Many counts were recorded for this clonotype. The chain has TRBV5-1 and TRBJ2-3; 9 nucleotides align to TRBD2. V shed 0 bases and J 1 base; nucleotides not matched to a gene: 0. The CDR3 runs 15 residues. CDR1 and CDR2 (germline): SGHRS, YFSETQ. The DNA of the CDR3 is TGCGCCAGCAGCTTGGGGACTAGCGGCACAGATACGCAGTATTTT. This sequence encodes CASSLGTSGTDTQYF.

The CDR3 here is CASSFYQGVSPPLHF. The CDR3 DNA reads as TGTGCCAGCAGTTTTTACCAGGGCGTTTCTCCACCCCTCCACTTT. The gene calls are TRBV28 and TRBJ1-6, with a tentative D call TRBD1 (5 bases). The CDR3 runs to 15 residues. From germline, CDR1 is MDHEN and CDR2 SYDVKM. Trimming left V 3 bases short and J 11 bases short, with 17 bases between.

The chain carries TRBV6-5 and TRBJ2-7; D perhaps matches TRBD2 (5 bases). The CDR3 loop spans 15 amino acids. Germline V gene sequence: CDR1 MNHEY, CDR2 SVGAGI. The germline V and J ends were trimmed by 4 bases and 2 bases, with 15 bases remaining between them. CDR3 DNA: TGTGCCAGCAGTTCTAGAAGAGGGTTCCCCTACGAGCAGTACTTC. This translates into CASSSRRGFPYEQYF.

This clonotype was observed a few times. CDR3 protein: CASIKWGAGELFF. CDR3 DNA sequence: TGTGCCAGCATCAAGTGGGGGGCCGGGGAGCTGTTTTTT. The chain is built from TRBV12-3 or TRBV12-4 and TRBJ2-2; D is perhaps TRBD2 (6 bases). Trimming shortened V by 7 bases and J by 6 bases, and 12 bases separated the two germline ends. This CDR3 is built from 13 residues.

This clonotype was counted a few times. V and J are TRBV29-1 and TRBJ2-3, with 9 bases fitting TRBD2. Trimming removed 2 bases from V and 0 bases from J; junction bases left unmatched: 0. This CDR3 has 14 amino acids. Germline V gene lookup returns CDR1 SQVTM and CDR2 ANQGSEA. CDR3: CSVESGGSTDTQYF. Here the CDR3 DNA reads TGCAGCGTTGAAAGCGGGGGGAGCACAGATACGCAGTATTTT.

This clonotype came up a few times. This rearrangement joins TRBV6-6 to TRBJ2-3, with TRBD2 matching 11 bases. V gave up 2 bases and J gave up 1 base; unmatched junction bases: 2. There are 16 residues in the CDR3. The V gene's germline CDR1 is MNHNY and CDR2 SVGAGI (reference sequence). Here the CDR3 reads CASSYPLAGGTDTQYF. CDR3 DNA: TGTGCCAGCAGTTACCCACTAGCGGGAGGCACAGATACGCAGTATTTT.

This clonotype was seen a few times. The chain combines TRBV12-3 or TRBV12-4 with TRBJ2-1; 9 bases align to TRBD2. The CDR3 has 16 residues. V gave up 1 base and J gave up 5 bases; unmatched junction bases: 6. The CDR3 sequence is CASSLVGGLANNEQFF. As DNA, the CDR3 is TGTGCCAGCAGTTTAGTGGGTGGACTAGCGAACAATGAGCAGTTCTTC.

The V call is TRBV29-1, the J call TRBJ1-1; D is unresolved. The germline CDR1 and CDR2 sequences are SQVTM and ANQGSEA. The CDR3 covers 13 residues. V was shortened by 2 bases and J by 1 base, with 8 bases between the two germline ends. CDR3 bases: TGCAGCGTTGAAATGGGGAGGAACACTGAAGCTTTCTTT. Protein product: CSVEMGRNTEAFF.

The chain's CDR3 is CASSGGTGNIPGTEAFF. CDR3 sequence (DNA): TGCGCCAGCAGCGGCGGGACCGGAAATATTCCTGGCACTGAAGCTTTCTTT. This chain joins TRBV5-1 and TRBJ1-1, with a weak D call TRBD1 (5 bases). The CDR3 is made up of 17 amino acids. Germline V lookup: CDR1 SGHRS, CDR2 YFSETQ. Trimming took 4 bases from V and 4 from J, leaving 23 bases between them.

This clonotype was detected only a few times. The CDR3 DNA sequence: TGTGCCAGCAGCTTACAGGGGCCTAATGAAAAACTGTTTTTT. It encodes CASSLQGPNEKLFF. The gene calls are TRBV7-2 and TRBJ1-4; tentative D call: TRBD1 (6 bases). V was cut by 2 bases and J by 3 bases, with 7 bases left in between. The CDR3 spans 14 residues. The germline V gene has CDR1 SGHTA and CDR2 FQGNSA.

The chain joins TRBV29-1 to TRBJ2-4, with 7 positions matching TRBD1. The CDR3 is made up of 12 amino acids. J was trimmed by 6 bases and V by 7 bases; bases with no gene match: 6. From germline, CDR1 is SQVTM and CDR2 ANQGSEA. This chain's CDR3 is CSGKDRANIQYF. The CDR3 bases are TGCAGCGGAAAAGACAGGGCAAACATTCAGTACTTC.

The chain is built from TRBV12-3 or TRBV12-4 and TRBJ2-2; tentative D call: TRBD2 (5 bases). This CDR3 contains 15 residues. Trimming cost V 6 bases and J 6 bases, with 17 bases left between them. CDR3 DNA: TGTGCCAGCAGCCCCGATATCACCGGGGCCGGGGAGCTGTTTTTT. Translated, it gives CASSPDITGAGELFF.

The chain links TRBV11-2 to TRBJ2-2, with 8 bases identical to TRBD2. Germline V gene sequence: CDR1 SGHAT, CDR2 FQNNGV. The J segment lost 3 bases and the V segment lost 6 bases, leaving 6 bases of the junction unmatched. CDR3 size: 15 residues. The CDR3 DNA follows: TGTGCCAGCAGTCCCCGGGGGGGCTACACCGGGGAGCTGTTTTTT. Translating gives CASSPRGGYTGELFF.

CDR3 region: CGTGTGGEETQYF. The DNA of the CDR3 is TGTGGGACCGGGACAGGGGGTGAGGAGACCCAGTACTTC. The chain recombines TRBV25-1 with TRBJ2-5, with TRBD1 matching 11 bases. This CDR3 contains 13 residues. Germline lookup yields CDR1 MGHDK and CDR2 SYGVNS.

J is TRBJ2-2 and V is TRBV11-2, with D hard to call. The CDR3 is 15 amino acids. The V and J ends lost 2 bases and 4 bases respectively, with 11 bases between them. Germline V gene lookup returns CDR1 SGHAT and CDR2 FQNNGV. In DNA, the CDR3 is TGTGCCAGCAGCTTAAGTCAGGTGGCCACCGGGGAGCTGTTTTTT. It encodes CASSLSQVATGELFF.

This rearrangement joins TRBV19 to TRBJ2-3; D is possibly TRBD2 (6 bases). The germline V and J ends were trimmed by 4 bases and 4 bases, with 12 bases remaining between them. CDR1 LNHDA and CDR2 SQIVND come from the germline V gene (reference sequence). There are 14 residues in the CDR3. CDR3 region: CASSTEAGPDTQYF. The CDR3 nucleotides read TGTGCCAGTAGTACGGAGGCGGGGCCAGATACGCAGTATTTT.

This clonotype was seen more than once but under ten times. The J gene is TRBJ2-3, the V gene TRBV7-2; no clear D. Germline V lookup: CDR1 SGHTA, CDR2 FQGNSA. This CDR3 is 13 amino acids long. V was clipped by 1 base and J by 4 bases, with 6 bases between them. The CDR3 reads CASSLVHSDTQYF. The CDR3 DNA follows: TGTGCCAGCAGCTTAGTTCACTCAGATACGCAGTATTTT.